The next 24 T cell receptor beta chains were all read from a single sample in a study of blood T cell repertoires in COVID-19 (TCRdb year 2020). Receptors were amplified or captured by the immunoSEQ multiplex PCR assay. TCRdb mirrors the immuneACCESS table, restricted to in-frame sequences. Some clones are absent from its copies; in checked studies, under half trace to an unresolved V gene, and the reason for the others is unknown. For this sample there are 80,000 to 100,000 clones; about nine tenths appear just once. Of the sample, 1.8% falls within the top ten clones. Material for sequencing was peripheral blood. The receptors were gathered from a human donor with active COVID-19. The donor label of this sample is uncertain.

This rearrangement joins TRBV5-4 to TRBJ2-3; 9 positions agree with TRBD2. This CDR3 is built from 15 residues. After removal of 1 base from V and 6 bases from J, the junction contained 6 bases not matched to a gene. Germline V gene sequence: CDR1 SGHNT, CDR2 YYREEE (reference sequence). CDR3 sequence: CASSLISGGADTQYF. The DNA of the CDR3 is TGTGCCAGCAGCTTGATTAGCGGGGGCGCGGATACGCAGTATTTT.

The CDR3 DNA reads TGTGCCAGTAGTATTGCGGGGTTGCTCTACAATGAGCAGTTCTTC. Protein sequence: CASSIAGLLYNEQFF. V and J are TRBV19 and TRBJ2-1; tentatively, D is TRBD2 (6 bases). Germline-derived CDR1 and CDR2 are LNHDA and SQIVND (reference sequence). Trimming removed 3 bases at V and 3 bases at J, with 12 bases between. This CDR3 has 15 amino acids.

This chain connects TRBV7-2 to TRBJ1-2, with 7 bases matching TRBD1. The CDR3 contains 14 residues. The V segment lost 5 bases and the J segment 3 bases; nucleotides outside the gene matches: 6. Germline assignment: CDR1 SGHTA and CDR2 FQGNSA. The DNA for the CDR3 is TGTGCCAGCAGCATAGGGGGCGAGGACTATGGCTACACCTTC. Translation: CASSIGGEDYGYTF. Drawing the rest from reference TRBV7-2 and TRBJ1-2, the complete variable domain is GAGVSQSPSNKVTEKGKDVELRCDPISGHTALYWYRQSLGQGLEFLIYFQGNSAPDKSGLPSDRFSAERTGGSVSTLTIQRTQQEDSAVYLCASSIGGEDYGYTFGSGTRLTVV.

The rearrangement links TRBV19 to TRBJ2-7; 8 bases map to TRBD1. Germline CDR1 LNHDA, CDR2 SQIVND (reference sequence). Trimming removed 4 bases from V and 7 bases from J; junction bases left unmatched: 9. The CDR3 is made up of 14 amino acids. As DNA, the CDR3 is TGTGCCAGTAGTAATTCGGCAGGGGGCGGTGAGCAGTACTTC. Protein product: CASSNSAGGGEQYF.

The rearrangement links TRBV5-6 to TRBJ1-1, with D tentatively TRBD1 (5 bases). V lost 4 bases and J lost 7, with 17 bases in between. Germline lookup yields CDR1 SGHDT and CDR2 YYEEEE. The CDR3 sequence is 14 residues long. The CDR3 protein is CASSQTDRLREAFF. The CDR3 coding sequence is TGTGCCAGCAGCCAGACAGATCGACTTCGTGAAGCTTTCTTT.

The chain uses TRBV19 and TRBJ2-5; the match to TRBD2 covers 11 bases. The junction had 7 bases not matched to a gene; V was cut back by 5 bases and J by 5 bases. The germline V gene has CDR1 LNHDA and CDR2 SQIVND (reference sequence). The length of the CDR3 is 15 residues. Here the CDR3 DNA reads TGTGCCAGTAGTTCCGGGACTAGCGGCGGGGAGACCCAGTACTTC. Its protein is CASSSGTSGGETQYF.

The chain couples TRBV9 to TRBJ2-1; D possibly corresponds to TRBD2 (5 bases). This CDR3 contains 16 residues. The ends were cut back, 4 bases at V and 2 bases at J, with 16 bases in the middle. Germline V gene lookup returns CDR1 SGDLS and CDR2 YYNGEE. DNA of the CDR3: TGTGCCAGCAGCTCCAGAGGTCTAGCTACCTACAATGAGCAGTTCTTC. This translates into CASSSRGLATYNEQFF.

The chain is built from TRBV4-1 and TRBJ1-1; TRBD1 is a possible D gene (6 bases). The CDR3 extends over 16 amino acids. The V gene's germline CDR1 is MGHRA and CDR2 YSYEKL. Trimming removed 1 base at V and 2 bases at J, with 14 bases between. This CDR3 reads CASSQVTGFPNTEAFF. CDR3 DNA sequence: TGCGCCAGCAGCCAAGTTACAGGGTTTCCTAACACTGAAGCTTTCTTT.

CDR3 in amino acids: CASSSGGGPGKGGYTF. CDR3 bases: TGTGCCAGCAGTTCGGGAGGGGGCCCAGGAAAGGGTGGCTACACCTTC. The rearrangement uses TRBV25-1 and TRBJ1-2; 7 positions agree with TRBD1. In germline, CDR1 is MGHDK, CDR2 SYGVNS. V shed 5 bases, J shed 7 bases, and the junction held 16 bases outside the gene matches. This CDR3 comprises 16 residues.

Written as DNA, the CDR3 is TGTGCCATTGACAGGGGCACTGAAGCTTTCTTT. Protein: CAIDRGTEAFF. The chain couples TRBV7-9 to TRBJ1-1; 8 bases fit TRBD1. V gave up 10 bases and J gave up 4 bases; unmatched junction bases: 2. Germline CDR1 reads SEHNR; CDR2 reads FQNEAQ (reference sequence). This CDR3 has 11 amino acids. Filled out from reference TRBV7-9 and TRBJ1-1, the complete variable domain reads DTGVSQNPRHKITKRGQNVTFRCDPISEHNRLYWYRQTLGQGPEFLTYFQNEAQLEKSRLLSDRFSAERPKGSFSTLEIQRTEQGDSAMYLCAIDRGTEAFFGQGTRLTVV.

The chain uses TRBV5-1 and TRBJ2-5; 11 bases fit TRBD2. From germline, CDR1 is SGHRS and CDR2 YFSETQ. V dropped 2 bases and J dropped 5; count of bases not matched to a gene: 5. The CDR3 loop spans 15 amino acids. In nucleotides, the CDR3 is TGCGCCAGCAGCTTTACTAGCGGGGGCCGGGAGACCCAGTACTTC. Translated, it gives CASSFTSGGRETQYF.

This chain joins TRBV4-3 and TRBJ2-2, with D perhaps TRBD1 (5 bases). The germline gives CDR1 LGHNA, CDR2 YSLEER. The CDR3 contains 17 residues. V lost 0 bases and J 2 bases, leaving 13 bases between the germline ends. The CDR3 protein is CASSQDGAGVNTGELFF. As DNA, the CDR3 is TGCGCCAGCAGCCAAGATGGGGCAGGAGTAAACACCGGGGAGCTGTTTTTT.

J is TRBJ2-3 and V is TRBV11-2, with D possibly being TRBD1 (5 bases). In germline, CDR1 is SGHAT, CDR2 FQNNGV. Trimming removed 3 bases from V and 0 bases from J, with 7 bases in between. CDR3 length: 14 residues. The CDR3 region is CASSLTASTDTQYF. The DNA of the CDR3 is TGTGCCAGCAGCTTGACAGCTAGCACAGATACGCAGTATTTT.

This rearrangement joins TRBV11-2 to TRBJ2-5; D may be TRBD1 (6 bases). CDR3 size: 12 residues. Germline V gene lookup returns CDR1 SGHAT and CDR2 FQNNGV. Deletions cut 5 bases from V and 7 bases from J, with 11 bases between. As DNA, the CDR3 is TGTGCCAGCAGCCCCAGGACAGTGACCCAGTACTTC. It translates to CASSPRTVTQYF. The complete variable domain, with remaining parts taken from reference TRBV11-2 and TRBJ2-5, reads EAGVAQSPRYKIIEKRQSVAFWCNPISGHATLYWYQQILGQGPKLLIQFQNNGVVDDSQLPKDRFSAERLKGVDSTLKIQPAKLEDSAVYLCASSPRTVTQYFGPGTRLLVL.

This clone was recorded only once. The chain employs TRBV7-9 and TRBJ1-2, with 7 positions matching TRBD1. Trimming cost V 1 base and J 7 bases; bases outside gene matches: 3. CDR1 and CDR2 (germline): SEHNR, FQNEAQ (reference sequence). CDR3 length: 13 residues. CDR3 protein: CASSLGGGRGYTF. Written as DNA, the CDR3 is TGTGCCAGCAGCTTAGGAGGGGGCCGTGGCTACACCTTC.

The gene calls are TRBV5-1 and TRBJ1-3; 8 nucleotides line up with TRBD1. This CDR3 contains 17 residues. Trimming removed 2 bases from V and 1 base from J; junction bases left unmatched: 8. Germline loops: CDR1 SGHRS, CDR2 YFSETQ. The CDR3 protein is CASSLTGGELSGNTIYF. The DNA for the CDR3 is TGCGCCAGCAGCTTAACAGGGGGGGAACTATCTGGAAACACCATATATTTT.

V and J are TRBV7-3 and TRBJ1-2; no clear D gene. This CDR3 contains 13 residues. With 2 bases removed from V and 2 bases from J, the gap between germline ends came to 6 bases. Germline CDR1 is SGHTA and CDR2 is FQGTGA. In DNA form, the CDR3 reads TGTGCCAGCAGCTTAGGAGGGAACTATGGCTACACCTTC. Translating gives CASSLGGNYGYTF.

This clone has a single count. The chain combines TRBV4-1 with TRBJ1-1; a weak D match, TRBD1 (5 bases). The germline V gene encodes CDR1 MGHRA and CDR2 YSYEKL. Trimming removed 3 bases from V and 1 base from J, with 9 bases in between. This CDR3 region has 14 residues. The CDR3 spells CASSHRQPNTEAFF. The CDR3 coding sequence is TGCGCCAGCAGCCATCGACAGCCGAACACTGAAGCTTTCTTT.

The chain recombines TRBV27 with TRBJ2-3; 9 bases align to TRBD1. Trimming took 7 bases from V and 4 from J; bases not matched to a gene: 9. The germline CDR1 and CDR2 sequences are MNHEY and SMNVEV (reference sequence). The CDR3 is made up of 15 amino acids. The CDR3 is CASKLKGQGSDTQYF. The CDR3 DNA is TGTGCCAGCAAACTTAAAGGACAGGGGTCAGATACGCAGTATTTT.

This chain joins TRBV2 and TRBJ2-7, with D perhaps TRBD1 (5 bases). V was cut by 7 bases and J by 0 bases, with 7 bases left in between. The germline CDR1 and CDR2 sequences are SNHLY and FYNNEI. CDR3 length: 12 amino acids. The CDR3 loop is CASTGNSYEQYF. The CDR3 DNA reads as TGTGCCAGCACAGGGAACTCCTACGAGCAGTACTTC. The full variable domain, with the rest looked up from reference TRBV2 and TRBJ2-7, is EPEVTQTPSHQVTQMGQEVILRCVPISNHLYFYWYRQILGQKVEFLVSFYNNEISEKSEIFDDQFSVERPDGSNFTLKIRSTKLEDSAMYFCASTGNSYEQYFGPGTRLTVT.

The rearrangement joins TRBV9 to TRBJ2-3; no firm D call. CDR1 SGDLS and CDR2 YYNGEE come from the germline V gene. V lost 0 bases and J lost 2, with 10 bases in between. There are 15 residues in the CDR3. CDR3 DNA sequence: TGTGCCAGCAGCGTAGGAGTTACTGACACAGATACGCAGTATTTT. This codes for CASSVGVTDTDTQYF.

The CDR3 region is CASRPWRAGVANTGELFF. CDR3 nucleotide sequence: TGTGCCAGCAGACCGTGGCGGGCGGGGGTGGCGAACACCGGGGAGCTGTTTTTT. V gene TRBV5-5 combines with J gene TRBJ2-2; 7 bases map to TRBD2. This CDR3 has 18 amino acids. Germline lookup yields CDR1 SGHKS and CDR2 YYEKEE (reference sequence). V gave up 5 bases and J gave up 0 bases; unmatched junction bases: 13.

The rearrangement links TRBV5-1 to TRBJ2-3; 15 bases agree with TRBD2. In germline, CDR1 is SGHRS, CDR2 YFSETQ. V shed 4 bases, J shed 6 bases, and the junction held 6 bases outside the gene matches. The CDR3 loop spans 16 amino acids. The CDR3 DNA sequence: TGCGCCAGCAGCACAGGACTAGCGGGGGGGCCCGATACGCAGTATTTT. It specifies CASSTGLAGGPDTQYF.

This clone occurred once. CDR3 loop: CALSWQGDRDGYTF. CDR3 coding DNA: TGTGCCTTATCTTGGCAGGGGGACAGAGATGGCTACACCTTC. The chain combines TRBV21-1 with TRBJ1-2; the table's D call, TRBD1, has no DNA check behind it. TRBV21-1 is deemed a pseudogene. The CDR3 contains 14 residues.